The sequence of this T cell receptor beta chain was determined in a study of CD8 T cells in ankylosing spondylitis. This clonotype was observed a handful of times. Its specificity is unknown. The germline V and J ends were trimmed by 4 bases and 2 bases, with 16 bases remaining between them. The length of the CDR3 is 15 residues. The germline V gene has CDR1 SGHDT and CDR2 YYEEEE. Molecular-barcoded quantitative 5'-RACE produced these TCR beta libraries. TCRdb redid the calling of the 5' RACE reads with MiXCR, one entry per CDR3 protein. The data hold 250,000 to 300,000 distinct CDR3 sequences, with about 18% observed a single time. The study's findings and limits: In synovial fluid and blood from reactive arthritis, some motif variants were previously reported. As reported, disease-linked clones showed significant enrichment in matched ankylosing spondylitis synovial fluid. What seemed typical of ankylosing spondylitis blood was a TCR beta motif built from several highly homologous variants.

This receptor was obtained from a male donor with ankylosing spondylitis or in good health (not recorded which). V usage is TRBV5-6 and J usage is TRBJ2-7; perhaps TRBD1 as D (5 bases). The specimen sequenced was blood, either unsorted or a sorted T cell fraction (not recorded which). The CDR3: CASSPGSGPPYEQYF. In DNA, the CDR3 is TGTGCCAGCAGCCCAGGGTCCGGGCCACCCTACGAGCAGTACTTC.